Sequencing of this T cell receptor beta chain was carried out in a study of cytomegalovirus exposure and HLA in healthy donors. Study findings and constraints: Relative to the approximately 700-donor mean, N-insertions were reportedly fewer in an Asian-associated ancestry cluster in a later analysis. Some TCR beta chains (roughly 160 of them) were listed as cytomegalovirus-associated.

Comment on this clone: Its antigen is not identified.

The PCR employed 60 Vbeta primers together with 13 Jbeta primers. Profiled with immunoSEQ multiplex PCR; TCRdb holds only in-frame clones, not every one. This specimen shows roughly 120,000 clones; the ten leading clones hold 2.5% to 3%. This cohort consisted of healthy bone marrow donors. This CDR3 is built from 15 residues. V shed 4 bases and J shed 0 bases, with 10 bases lying between them. Germline values: CDR1 SGHVS, CDR2 FQNEAQ. V is TRBV7-8 and J is TRBJ2-1; possibly TRBD2 for D (5 bases). The sequence derives from a man aged 30 to 45 in good health and CMV-seronegative. Sequences were obtained from PBMCs. CDR3 sequence: CASSSREGSYNEQFF. As DNA, the CDR3 is TGTGCCAGCAGCTCCCGGGAAGGCTCCTACAATGAGCAGTTCTTC.